These 11 T cell receptor beta chains came from one sample sequenced in a study of blood T cell repertoires in COVID-19 (dated by TCRdb to 2019 to 2021). Library method: the immunoSEQ multiplex PCR assay. The clones in this table, taken by TCRdb from immuneACCESS, are in-frame only. Not every clone is retained; where verified, under half of the shortfall comes from an unresolved V gene, and the cause of the rest is unknown. Recorded for this sample are a few hundred thousand clones; roughly 82% of them occurred a single time. About 9% of the sample is taken by the ten largest. Sequenced: peripheral blood. The receptors come from a man aged 45-60 years with active or convalescent COVID-19.

This chain links TRBV28 with TRBJ1-2; TRBD1 matches at 7 bases. Looked up from germline, CDR1 is MDHEN and CDR2 is SYDVKM. The CDR3 length is 13 residues. V gave up 8 bases and J gave up 4 bases; unmatched junction bases: 7. The CDR3 region is CASASRGPYGYTF. The CDR3 region has the DNA TGTGCCAGCGCTTCGAGGGGGCCCTATGGCTACACCTTC.

This clone appeared a single time. The rearrangement uses TRBV7-6 and TRBJ2-1; 12 nucleotides match TRBD2. Trimming at V came to 5 bases and at J to 9 bases, leaving 11 bases not matched to a gene. Per germline, CDR1 SGHVS and CDR2 FNYEAQ. There are 16 residues in the CDR3. The CDR3 loop is CASSLGLAGPASEQFF. Here the CDR3 DNA reads TGTGCCAGCAGCCTCGGACTAGCGGGACCCGCAAGTGAGCAGTTCTTC. Filled out from reference TRBV7-6 and TRBJ2-1, the complete variable domain reads GAGVSQSPRYKVTKRGQDVALRCDPISGHVSLYWYRQALGQGPEFLTYFNYEAQQDKSGLPNDRFSAERPEGSISTLTIQRTEQRDSAMYRCASSLGLAGPASEQFFGPGTRLTVL.

The CDR3 bases are TGTGCCAGTGCCGGGACTAGCGGGTCCCAAGAGACCCAGTACTTC. The encoded protein is CASAGTSGSQETQYF. The chain uses TRBV2 and TRBJ2-5; 12 bases fit TRBD2. Germline V gives CDR1 SNHLY, CDR2 FYNNEI. V gave up 9 bases and J gave up 1 base; unmatched junction bases: 6. This CDR3 has 15 amino acids.

About this clone: The sample contains more than one DNA sequence encoding this CDR3. This chain uses TRBV2 with TRBJ1-1; 7 nucleotides match TRBD1. Germline CDR1 reads SNHLY; CDR2 reads FYNNEI. The CDR3 runs 13 residues. V was pared by 6 bases and J by 1 base, with 2 bases of the junction left unmatched. The DNA for the CDR3 is TGTGCCAGCAGCGACAGGGAGAACACTGAAGCTTTCTTT. Amino acids: CASSDRENTEAFF.

CDR3 protein: CASSDSRNSPLHF. CDR3 coding DNA: TGTGCCAGCAGTGACTCCAGAAATTCACCCCTCCACTTT. The rearrangement uses TRBV6-4 and TRBJ1-6; D not resolved. Germline CDR1 is MRHNA and CDR2 is SNTAGT. CDR3 length equals 13 residues. Trimming pared 0 bases from V and 7 bases from J, leaving 4 bases between.

The rearrangement links TRBV27 to TRBJ1-2; the D gene is possibly TRBD1 (5 bases). CDR1 MNHEY and CDR2 SMNVEV come from the germline V gene (reference sequence). The CDR3 totals 13 residues. V was trimmed by 3 bases and J by 3 bases, leaving 8 bases between them. The DNA for the CDR3 is TGTGCCAGCAGTTTCGGACAAGACTATGGCTACACCTTC. Translated: CASSFGQDYGYTF.

This chain joins TRBV21-1 and TRBJ2-1; TRBD1, the D gene given by the table, was not confirmed from the DNA. TRBV21-1 is a known pseudogene. The CDR3 runs 14 residues. The CDR3 coding sequence is TGTGCCAGCACCGTCAGGGATACCTACAATGAGCAGTTCTTC. This sequence encodes CASTVRDTYNEQFF.

This chain connects TRBV18 to TRBJ2-3; tentative D call: TRBD2 (6 bases). V shed 6 bases and J shed 0 bases, with 13 bases lying between them. From germline, CDR1 is KGHSH and CDR2 LQKENI. The CDR3 is 15 amino acids. CDR3 in DNA: TGTGCCAGCTCCCGGGACTTACCTAGCACAGATACGCAGTATTTT. It specifies CASSRDLPSTDTQYF.

CDR3 protein: CASSDRQGANYGYTF. Here the CDR3 DNA reads TGTGCCAGCAGCGACCGACAGGGGGCGAACTATGGCTACACCTTC. This chain connects TRBV9 to TRBJ1-2; TRBD1 aligns across 10 bases. The CDR3 totals 15 residues. V lost 3 bases, J lost 2 bases, and 4 bases stayed unmatched. Germline CDR1 is SGDLS and CDR2 is YYNGEE.

This clone was found a few times. J is TRBJ2-1 and V is TRBV5-1; 7 nucleotides match TRBD1. CDR3 length: 15 residues. From germline, CDR1 is SGHRS and CDR2 YFSETQ. V shed 4 bases and J 4 bases; nucleotides not matched to a gene: 8. CDR3 bases: TGCGCCAGCAGCCTGCAGGGGACAGTATACAATGAGCAGTTCTTC. It specifies CASSLQGTVYNEQFF.

V and J are TRBV5-1 and TRBJ2-3, with 12 bases that match TRBD2. The CDR3 has 16 residues. Germline trimming cut 0 bases from V and 4 bases from J; bases unmatched to any gene: 3. The germline CDR1 and CDR2 sequences are SGHRS and YFSETQ. CDR3 region: CASSLGTSGAPDTQYF. The CDR3 DNA reads TGCGCCAGCAGCTTGGGGACTAGCGGGGCCCCAGATACGCAGTATTTT.